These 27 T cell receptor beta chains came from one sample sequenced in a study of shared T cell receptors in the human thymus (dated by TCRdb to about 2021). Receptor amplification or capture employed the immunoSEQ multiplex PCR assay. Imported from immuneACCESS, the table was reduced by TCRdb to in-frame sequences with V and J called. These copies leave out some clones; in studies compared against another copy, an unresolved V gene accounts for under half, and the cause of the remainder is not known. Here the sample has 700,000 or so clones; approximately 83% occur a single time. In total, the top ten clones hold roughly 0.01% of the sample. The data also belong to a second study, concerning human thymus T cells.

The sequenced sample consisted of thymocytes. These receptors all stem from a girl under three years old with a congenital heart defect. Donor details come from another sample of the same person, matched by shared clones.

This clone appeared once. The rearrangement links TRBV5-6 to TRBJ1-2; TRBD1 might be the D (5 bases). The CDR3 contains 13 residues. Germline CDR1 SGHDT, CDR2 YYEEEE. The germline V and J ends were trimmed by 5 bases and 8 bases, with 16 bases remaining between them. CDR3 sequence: CASRPDMGLGYTF. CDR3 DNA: TGTGCCAGCAGGCCGGACATGGGGCTAGGCTACACCTTC.

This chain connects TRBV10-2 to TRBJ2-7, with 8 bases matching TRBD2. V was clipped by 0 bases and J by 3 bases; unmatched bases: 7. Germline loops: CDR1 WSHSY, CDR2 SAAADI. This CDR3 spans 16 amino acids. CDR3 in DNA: TGCGCCAGCAGTGAGTCGAAAACTAGCGGAGACTACGAGCAGTACTTC. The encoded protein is CASSESKTSGDYEQYF.

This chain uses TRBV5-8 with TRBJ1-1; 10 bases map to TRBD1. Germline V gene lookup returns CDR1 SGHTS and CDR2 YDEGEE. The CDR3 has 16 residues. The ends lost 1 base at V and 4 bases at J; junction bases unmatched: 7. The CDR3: CASSLHLGTGATEAFF. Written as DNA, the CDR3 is TGTGCCAGCAGCTTGCACCTTGGGACAGGGGCCACTGAAGCTTTCTTT. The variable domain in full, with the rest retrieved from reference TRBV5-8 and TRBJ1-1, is EAGVTQSPTHLIKTRGQQATLRCSPISGHTSVYWYQQALGLGLQFLLWYDEGEERNRGNFPPRFSGRQFPNYSSELNVNALELEDSALYLCASSLHLGTGATEAFFGQGTRLTVV.

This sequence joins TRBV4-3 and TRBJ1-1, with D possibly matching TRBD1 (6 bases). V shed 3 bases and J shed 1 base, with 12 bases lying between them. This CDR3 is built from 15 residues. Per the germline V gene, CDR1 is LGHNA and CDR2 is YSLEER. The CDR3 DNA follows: TGCGCCAGCAGCCACCTCAGGGGCGGGAACACTGAAGCTTTCTTT. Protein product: CASSHLRGGNTEAFF.

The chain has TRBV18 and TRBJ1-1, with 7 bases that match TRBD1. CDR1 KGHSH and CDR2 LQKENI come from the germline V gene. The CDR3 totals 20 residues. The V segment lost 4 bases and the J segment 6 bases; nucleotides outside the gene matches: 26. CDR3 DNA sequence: TGTGCCAGCTCACGACGGGGGGGACGGCTGACAGGGCCTAAGAGGTCTGAAGCTTTCTTT. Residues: CASSRRGGRLTGPKRSEAFF.

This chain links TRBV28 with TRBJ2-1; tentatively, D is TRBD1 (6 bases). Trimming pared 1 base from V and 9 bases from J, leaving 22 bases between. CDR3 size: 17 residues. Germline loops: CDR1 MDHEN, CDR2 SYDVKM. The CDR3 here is CASSLYHPGTTNGEQFF. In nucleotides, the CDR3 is TGTGCCAGCAGTTTATATCACCCAGGGACAACAAACGGTGAGCAGTTCTTC.

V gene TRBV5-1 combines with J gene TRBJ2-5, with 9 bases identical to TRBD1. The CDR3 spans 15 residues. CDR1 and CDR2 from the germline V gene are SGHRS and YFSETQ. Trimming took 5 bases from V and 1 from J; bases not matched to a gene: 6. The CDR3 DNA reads TGCGCCAGCAGTACACAGGGGGCTCTCCAAGAGACCCAGTACTTC. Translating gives CASSTQGALQETQYF.

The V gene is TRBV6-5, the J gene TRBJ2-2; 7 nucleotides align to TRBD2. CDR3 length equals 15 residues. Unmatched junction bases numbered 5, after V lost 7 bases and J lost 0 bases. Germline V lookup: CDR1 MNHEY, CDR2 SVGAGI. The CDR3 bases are TGTGCCAGCACCTGGGGGGGATCGAACACCGGGGAGCTGTTTTTT. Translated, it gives CASTWGGSNTGELFF.

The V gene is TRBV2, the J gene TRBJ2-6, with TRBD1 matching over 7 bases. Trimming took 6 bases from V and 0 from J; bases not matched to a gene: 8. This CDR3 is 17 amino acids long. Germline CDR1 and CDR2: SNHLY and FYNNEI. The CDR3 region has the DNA TGTGCCAGCAGGAACACCAGACAGGGCTCTGGGGCCAACGTCCTGACTTTC. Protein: CASRNTRQGSGANVLTF.

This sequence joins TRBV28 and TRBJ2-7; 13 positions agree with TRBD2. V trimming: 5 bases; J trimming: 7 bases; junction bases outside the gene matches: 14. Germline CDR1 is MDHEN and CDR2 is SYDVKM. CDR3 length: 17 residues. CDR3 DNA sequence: TGTGCCAGCAGTGAGACTAGCGGGGGGAGTATTATAAGGGAGCAGTACTTC. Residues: CASSETSGGSIIREQYF.

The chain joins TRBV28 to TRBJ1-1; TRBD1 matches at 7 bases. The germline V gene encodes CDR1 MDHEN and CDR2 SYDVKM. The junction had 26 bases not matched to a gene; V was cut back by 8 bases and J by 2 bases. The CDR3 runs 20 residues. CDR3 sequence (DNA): TGTGCCAGCCGGAGGGGTCGACAGGGCTCAGGTCCCTGGACAAACACTGAAGCTTTCTTT. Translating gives CASRRGRQGSGPWTNTEAFF.

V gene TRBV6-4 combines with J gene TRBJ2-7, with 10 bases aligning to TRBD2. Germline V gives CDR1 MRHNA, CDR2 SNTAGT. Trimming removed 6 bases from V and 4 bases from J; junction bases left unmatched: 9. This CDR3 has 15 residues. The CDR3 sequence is CASSASSGGLYEQYF. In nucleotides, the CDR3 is TGTGCCAGCAGCGCTTCTAGCGGGGGACTGTACGAGCAGTACTTC.

Here the CDR3 reads CASSFPRPGNTEAFF. The CDR3 nucleotides read TGTGCCAGCAGCTTCCCACGACCGGGGAACACTGAAGCTTTCTTT. This chain connects TRBV7-6 to TRBJ1-1, with D unclear. CDR1 is SGHVS, CDR2 FNYEAQ, per germline. The CDR3 length is 15 residues. V lost 3 bases, J lost 1 base, and 12 bases lay in between.

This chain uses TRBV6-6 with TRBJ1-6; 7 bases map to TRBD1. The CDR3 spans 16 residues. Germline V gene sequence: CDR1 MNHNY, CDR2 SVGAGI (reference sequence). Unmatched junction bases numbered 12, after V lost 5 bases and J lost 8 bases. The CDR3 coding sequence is TGTGCCAGCAGTAAGGGCAGGGGGTCCTCCTATTCACCCCTCCACTTT. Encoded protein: CASSKGRGSSYSPLHF.

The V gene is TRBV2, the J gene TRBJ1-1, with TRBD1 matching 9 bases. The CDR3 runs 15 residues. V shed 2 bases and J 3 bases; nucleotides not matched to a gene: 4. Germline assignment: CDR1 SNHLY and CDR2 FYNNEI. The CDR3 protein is CASSERDRGDTEAFF. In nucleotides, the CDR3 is TGTGCCAGCAGTGAAAGAGACAGGGGGGACACTGAAGCTTTCTTT. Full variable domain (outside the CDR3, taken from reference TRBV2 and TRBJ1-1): EPEVTQTPSHQVTQMGQEVILRCVPISNHLYFYWYRQILGQKVEFLVSFYNNEISEKSEIFDDQFSVERPDGSNFTLKIRSTKLEDSAMYFCASSERDRGDTEAFFGQGTRLTVV.

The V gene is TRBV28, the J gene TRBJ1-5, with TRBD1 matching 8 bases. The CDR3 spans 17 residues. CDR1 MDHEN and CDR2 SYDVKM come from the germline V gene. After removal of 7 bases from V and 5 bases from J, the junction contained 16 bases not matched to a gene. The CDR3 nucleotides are TGTGCCAGCACCACCACGTCCCGGGACAGGAGAGATCAGCCCCAGCATTTT. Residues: CASTTTSRDRRDQPQHF.

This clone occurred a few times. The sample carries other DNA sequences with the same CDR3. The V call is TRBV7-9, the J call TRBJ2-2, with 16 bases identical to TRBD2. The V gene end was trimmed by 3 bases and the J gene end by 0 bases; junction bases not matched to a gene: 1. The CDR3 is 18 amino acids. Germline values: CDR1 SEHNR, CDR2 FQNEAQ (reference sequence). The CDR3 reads CASSLGTSGGANTGELFF. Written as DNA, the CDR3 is TGTGCCAGCAGCTTGGGGACTAGCGGGGGGGCGAACACCGGGGAGCTGTTTTTT.

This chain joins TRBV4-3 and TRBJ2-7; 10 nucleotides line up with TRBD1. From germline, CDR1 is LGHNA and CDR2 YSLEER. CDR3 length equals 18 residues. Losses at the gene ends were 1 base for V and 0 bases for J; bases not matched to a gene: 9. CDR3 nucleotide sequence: TGCGCCAGCAGCCAAGCCCAGCCGGGACAGGGGCCCTCCTACGAGCAGTACTTC. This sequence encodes CASSQAQPGQGPSYEQYF.

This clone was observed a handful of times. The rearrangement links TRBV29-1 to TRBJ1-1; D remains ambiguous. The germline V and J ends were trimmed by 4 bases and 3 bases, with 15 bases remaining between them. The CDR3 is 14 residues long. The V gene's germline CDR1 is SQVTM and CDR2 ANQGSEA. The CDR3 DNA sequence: TGCAGCGTTGGATCGAGACACGACCACACTGAAGCTTTCTTT. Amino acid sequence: CSVGSRHDHTEAFF. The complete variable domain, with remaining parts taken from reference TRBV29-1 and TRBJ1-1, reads SAVISQKPSRDICQRGTSLTIQCQVDSQVTMMFWYRQQPGQSLTLIATANQGSEATYESGFVIDKFPISRPNLTFSTLTVSNMSPEDSSIYLCSVGSRHDHTEAFFGQGTRLTVV.

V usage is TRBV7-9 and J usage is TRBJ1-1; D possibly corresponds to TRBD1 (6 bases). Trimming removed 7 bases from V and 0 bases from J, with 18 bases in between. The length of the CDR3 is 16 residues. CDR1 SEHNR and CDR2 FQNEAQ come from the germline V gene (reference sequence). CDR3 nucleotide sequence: TGTGCCAGCATCGAACGCCGGGACAACTTGAACACTGAAGCTTTCTTT. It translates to CASIERRDNLNTEAFF. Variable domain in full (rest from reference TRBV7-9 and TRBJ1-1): DTGVSQNPRHKITKRGQNVTFRCDPISEHNRLYWYRQTLGQGPEFLTYFQNEAQLEKSRLLSDRFSAERPKGSFSTLEIQRTEQGDSAMYLCASIERRDNLNTEAFFGQGTRLTVV.

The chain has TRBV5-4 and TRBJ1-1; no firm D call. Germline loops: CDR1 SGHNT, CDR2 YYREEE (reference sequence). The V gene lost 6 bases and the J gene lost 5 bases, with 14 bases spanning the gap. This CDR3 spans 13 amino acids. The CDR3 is CASTLDKATEAFF. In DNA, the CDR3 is TGTGCCAGCACCCTTGACAAGGCAACTGAAGCTTTCTTT.

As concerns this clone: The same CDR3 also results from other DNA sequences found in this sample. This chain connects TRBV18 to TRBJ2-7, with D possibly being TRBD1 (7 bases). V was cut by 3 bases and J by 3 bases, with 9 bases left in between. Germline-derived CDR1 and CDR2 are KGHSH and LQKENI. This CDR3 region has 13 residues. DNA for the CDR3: TGTGCCAGCTCACCGCGGGACAGCTACGAGCAGTACTTC. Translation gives CASSPRDSYEQYF.

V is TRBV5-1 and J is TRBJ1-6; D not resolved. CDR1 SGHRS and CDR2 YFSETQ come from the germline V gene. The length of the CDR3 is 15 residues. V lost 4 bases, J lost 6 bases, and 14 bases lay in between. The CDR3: CASSQFQIGNSPLHF. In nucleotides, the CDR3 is TGCGCCAGCAGCCAGTTCCAGATTGGTAATTCACCCCTCCACTTT.

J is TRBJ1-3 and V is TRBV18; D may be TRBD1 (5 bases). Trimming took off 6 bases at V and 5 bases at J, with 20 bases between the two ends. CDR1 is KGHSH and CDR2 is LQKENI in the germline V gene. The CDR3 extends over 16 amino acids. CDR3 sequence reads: CASSPIDSRRRNTIYF. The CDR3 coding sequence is TGTGCCAGCTCCCCTATAGACAGCCGCCGCCGAAACACCATATATTTT. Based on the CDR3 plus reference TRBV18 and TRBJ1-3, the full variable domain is NAGVMQNPRHLVRRRGQEARLRCSPMKGHSHVYWYRQLPEEGLKFMVYLQKENIIDESGMPKERFSAEFPKEGPSILRIQQVVRGDSAAYFCASSPIDSRRRNTIYFGEGSWLTVV.

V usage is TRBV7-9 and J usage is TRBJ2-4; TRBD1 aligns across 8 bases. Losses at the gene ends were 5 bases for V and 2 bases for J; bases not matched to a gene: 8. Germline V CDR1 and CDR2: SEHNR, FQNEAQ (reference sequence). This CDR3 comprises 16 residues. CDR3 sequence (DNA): TGTGCCAGCAGCCCCGGGACAGGAGGGTCCAAAAACATTCAGTACTTC. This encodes CASSPGTGGSKNIQYF.

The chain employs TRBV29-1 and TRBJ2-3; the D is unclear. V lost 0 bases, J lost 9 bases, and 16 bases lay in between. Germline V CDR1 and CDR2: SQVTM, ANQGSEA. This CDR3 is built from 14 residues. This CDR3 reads CSVEDLMEFPTQYF. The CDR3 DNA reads TGCAGCGTTGAAGATCTTATGGAGTTCCCCACGCAGTATTTT.

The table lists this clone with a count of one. The CDR3 is CASSHSRGARFPEAFF. In DNA, the CDR3 is TGTGCCAGCAGCCACTCCCGGGGGGCGCGTTTTCCTGAAGCTTTCTTT. The J gene is TRBJ1-1, the V gene TRBV14, with D maybe TRBD1 (6 bases). Germline lookup yields CDR1 SGHDN and CDR2 FVKESK. This CDR3 region has 16 residues. Deletions cut 3 bases from V and 6 bases from J, with 20 bases between.